Listed below are T cell receptor beta chains from one sample, sequenced in a study of identical twins. Via MiXCR, TCRdb re-called the 5' RACE reads, giving one row per CDR3 protein. The repertoire has about 890,000 distinct CDR3 sequences, approximately 13% of them found once; the top ten carry around 1.6%. The same data also went into a second study, on yellow fever vaccine responses in identical twins.

The sample was PBMCs. These receptors were collected from a woman younger than 30 in good health. Each CDR3 is given with its conserved first and last residue. The D gene is left open where the match is weak. Clone size is not always given. Where it is, it says once, few, many or a class for expanded clones.

j_gene | d_gene | v_gene | abundance | CDR3nt | CDR3aa
TRBJ2-1 | - | TRBV18 | - | TGTGCCAGCTCACCATCGGGCAGGGCCACCTACAATGAGCAGTTCTTC | CASSPSGRATYNEQFF
TRBJ1-1 | - | TRBV7-9 | few | TGTGCCAGCAGCTTAGTGCCTGGGAAGAACACTGAAGCTTTCTTT | CASSLVPGKNTEAFF
TRBJ2-7 | TRBD1 | TRBV5-1 | few | TGCGCCAGCAGCTCAATCCGACAGGGCCCCTACGAGCAGTACTTC | CASSSIRQGPYEQYF
TRBJ1-1 | - | TRBV12-3/TRBV12-4 | many | TGTGCCAGCAGTTTCGGGGTTCCCACTGAAGCTTTCTTT | CASSFGVPTEAFF
TRBJ2-1 | TRBD1 | TRBV24-1 | once | TGTGCCACCCATCCGGGACAGGGGTTCGTCGATGAGCAGTTCTTC | CATHPGQGFVDEQFF
TRBJ2-1 | TRBD1 | TRBV7-8 | - | TGTGCCAGCAGCGCTTCGACAGGGGCGTCGTTCTTC | CASSASTGASFF
TRBJ2-5 | TRBD2 | TRBV18 | - | TGTGCCAGCTCACCACTTGGACTAGCGGGGGACCAAGAGACCCAGTACTTC | CASSPLGLAGDQETQYF
TRBJ1-6 | - | TRBV27 | - | TGTGCCAGCAGTTTACTTAGGGGAGGGAGCTCCTATAATTCACCCCTCCACTTT | CASSLLRGGSSYNSPLHF
TRBJ2-2 | TRBD2 | TRBV9 | - | TGTGCCAGCAGCGTAGCCGGTCTAGCGGAACTCACCGGGGAGCTGTTTTTT | CASSVAGLAELTGELFF
TRBJ1-2 | - | TRBV24-1 | - | TGTGCCACCAGGGCTCGGGGGGCCCGTGGCTACACCTTC | CATRARGARGYTF
TRBJ1-2 | - | TRBV12-3/TRBV12-4 | many | TGTGCCAGCAGTTTACTGGGGGGCGGCTACACCTTC | CASSLLGGGYTF
TRBJ2-3 | - | TRBV28 | few | TGTGCCAGCAGTTCGACATCAGATACGCAGTATTTT | CASSSTSDTQYF
TRBJ2-2 | TRBD2 | TRBV2 | many | TGTGCCAGCACCCGACTAGCGGGGGGCACCGGGGAGCTGTTTTTT | CASTRLAGGTGELFF
TRBJ2-3 | - | TRBV28 | few | TGTGCCAGCAGCCGCGGGACTTCCTACTCAGATACGCAGTATTTT | CASSRGTSYSDTQYF
TRBJ2-1 | - | TRBV11-2 | many | TGTGCCAGCAGCTTACGGCCCCAAAGCTCAGGGGCCTACAATGAGCAGTTCTTC | CASSLRPQSSGAYNEQFF
TRBJ1-4 | - | TRBV12-3/TRBV12-4 | many | TGTGCCAGCAGTGGGGGGGACGGAGAAAAACTGTTTTTT | CASSGGDGEKLFF
TRBJ1-1 | - | TRBV20-1 | few | TGCAGTGGGCACCACAACACTGAAGCTTTCTTT | CSGHHNTEAFF
TRBJ1-1 | - | TRBV13 | few | TGTGCCAGCAGCTTGGGACAAAATGAAGCTTTCTTT | CASSLGQNEAFF
TRBJ1-6 | TRBD1 | TRBV27 | few | TGTGCCAGCAGTAGTAACAGGGGACCCCTCCACTTT | CASSSNRGPLHF
TRBJ2-7 | - | TRBV20-1 | few | TGCAGTGCTGAGAGGAAGCGGGCGGGTTTCTACGAGCAGTACTTC | CSAERKRAGFYEQYF
TRBJ1-6 | - | TRBV20-1 | few | TGCAGTGCTAGCGACGGTCAAGTGCCCCTCCACTTT | CSASDGQVPLHF
TRBJ2-3 | - | TRBV12-3/TRBV12-4 | - | TGTGCCAGCAGTCGCACCCCCCCTACGCAGTATTTT | CASSRTPPTQYF
TRBJ2-7 | TRBD2 | TRBV5-1 | - | TGCGCCAGCAGCTTGTTTCCTCCTATGGCGGGAGGGCCGGGAGACGAGCAGTACTTC | CASSLFPPMAGGPGDEQYF
TRBJ2-5 | - | TRBV12-3/TRBV12-4 | many | TGTGCCAGCAGTTTTGAGGGAGCGCCTAAAGAGACCCAGTACTTC | CASSFEGAPKETQYF
TRBJ2-1 | - | TRBV29-1 | - | TGCAGCGTGGTATCTAGGTTCGGGGATGAGCAGTTCTTC | CSVVSRFGDEQFF
TRBJ2-1 | TRBD1 | TRBV29-1 | many | TGCAGCGTTCCCGGGTGGTGGGACAGGGGAAATGAGCAGTTCTTC | CSVPGWWDRGNEQFF
TRBJ2-3 | - | TRBV7-3 | - | TGTGCCAGCAGCTTAATACGGGAGTCAGATACGCAGTATTTT | CASSLIRESDTQYF
TRBJ2-7 | TRBD2 | TRBV3-1 | few | TGTGCCAGCAGCCAGGGGACTAGCGGGAGTTTCTCCTACGAGCAGTACTTC | CASSQGTSGSFSYEQYF
TRBJ2-7 | TRBD1 | TRBV12-5 | few | TGTGCTAGTGGTTCTCCGGGACAGGGTGCCTACGAGCAGTACTTC | CASGSPGQGAYEQYF
TRBJ1-6 | - | TRBV7-8 | - | TGTGCCAGCAGCGCTCGACGGAGCTCCTATAATTCACCCCTCCACTTT | CASSARRSSYNSPLHF
TRBJ2-5 | TRBD2 | TRBV20-1 | - | TGCAGTGCTAGAGATAGGGGACTAGGAGGGGCAAAGACCCAGTACTTC | CSARDRGLGGAKTQYF
TRBJ2-5 | TRBD2 | TRBV24-1 | few | TGTGCCACCAGTGATTTGAGCCGGCGGGGGGGCTCAGAGACCCAGTACTTC | CATSDLSRRGGSETQYF
TRBJ2-5 | - | TRBV9 | few | TGTGCCAGCAGCGTAAGCTGGGAGACCCAGTACTTC | CASSVSWETQYF
TRBJ1-5 | TRBD1 | TRBV2 | many | TGTGCCAGCAGCGCAGGTGGGACAGGGGGCGCAGGGCAGCCCCAGCATTTT | CASSAGGTGGAGQPQHF
TRBJ2-5 | TRBD1 | TRBV29-1 | few | TGCAGCGTTGAGGGGGGACAGGTCCATTTTGAGACCCAGTACTTC | CSVEGGQVHFETQYF
TRBJ2-3 | TRBD1 | TRBV15 | - | TGTGCCACCAGCAGAGATTACGGGACAGGGGCGATCACAGATACGCAGTATTTT | CATSRDYGTGAITDTQYF
TRBJ2-3 | - | TRBV9 | - | TGTGCCAGCAGCGTAGTAGAAGCGGATACGCAGTATTTT | CASSVVEADTQYF
TRBJ1-6 | - | TRBV5-1 | - | TGCGCCAGCAGCTTGACCGAACTTGAGGGTTCACCCCTCCACTTT | CASSLTELEGSPLHF
TRBJ2-1 | TRBD1 | TRBV4-1 | many | TGCGCCAGCAGCCGCCCAAGTGGGGGGACAGGGTCCCATGAGCAGTTCTTC | CASSRPSGGTGSHEQFF
TRBJ2-6 | TRBD2 | TRBV6-1 | - | TGTGCCAGCAGTGAAAGGGCGGGAGGAACCTCTGGGGCCAACGTCCTGACTTTC | CASSERAGGTSGANVLTF
TRBJ2-1 | - | TRBV24-1 | many | TGTGCCACCAGTGAACATGACGGGCTCAGCTCCTACAATGAGCAGTTCTTC | CATSEHDGLSSYNEQFF
TRBJ2-5 | - | TRBV4-1 | - | TGCGCCAGCAGCCCGGTTGGGGGCCAAGAGACCCAGTACTTC | CASSPVGGQETQYF
TRBJ2-7 | TRBD2 | TRBV15 | - | TGTGCCACCAGCAGAGGTCTAGCGGGACCCAAGGGGGAGCAGTACTTC | CATSRGLAGPKGEQYF
TRBJ2-1 | - | TRBV21-1 | few | TGTGCCAGCAGTATACTAGCGGGGGGCTTCAATGAGCAGTTCTTC | CASSILAGGFNEQFF
TRBJ2-5 | TRBD2 | TRBV10-3 | few | TGTGCCATCAGTGATTTGGAAGGCGGGAGGGCTCAAGAGACCCAGTACTTC | CAISDLEGGRAQETQYF
TRBJ2-7 | - | TRBV27 | - | TGTGCCAGCAGCCGGAGTATGAGCTTCTACGAGCAGTACTTC | CASSRSMSFYEQYF
TRBJ2-1 | TRBD2 | TRBV27 | - | TGTGCCAGCAGTTTATTGGGCGGGGGGGCCTATGAGCAGTTCTTC | CASSLLGGGAYEQFF
TRBJ2-3 | TRBD1 | TRBV20-1 | - | TGCAGTGTTCGAGGACAGGGGACTCCTCACAATACGCAGTATTTT | CSVRGQGTPHNTQYF
TRBJ2-1 | - | TRBV20-1 | many | TGCAGTGCTAGCAGTCTTGGTGAGCAGTTCTTC | CSASSLGEQFF
TRBJ1-3 | - | TRBV7-8 | many | TGTGCCAGCAGCTTAGCAGTGGACAGCGGAAACACCATATATTTT | CASSLAVDSGNTIYF
TRBJ2-3 | TRBD2 | TRBV10-2 | many | TGCGCCAGCCATAGCCACGGGGGACTAGCGGGGAAAAGCACAGATACGCAGTATTTT | CASHSHGGLAGKSTDTQYF